This T cell receptor (beta chain) was sequenced during a study of cytomegalovirus exposure and HLA in healthy donors. The PCR employed 60 Vbeta primers together with 13 Jbeta primers. Clones were sequenced by immunoSEQ multiplex PCR, and TCRdb holds only the in-frame ones, with some missing. The sample holds roughly 100,000 clones, under 80% seen once. Germline V gene sequence: CDR1 MNHEY, CDR2 SVGAGI. This CDR3 has 15 amino acids. Trimming stripped 0 bases from V and 2 bases from J, with 11 bases between. The TCR sequence derives from a woman in her forties or fifties in good health and CMV-seropositive. The V call is TRBV6-5, the J call TRBJ2-7; perhaps TRBD2 as D (5 bases). The sequenced material came from PBMCs. CDR3 residues: CASSYSEAFPYEQYF. The CDR3 DNA reads TGTGCCAGCAGTTACTCGGAGGCGTTCCCCTACGAGCAGTACTTC.